The TCR beta chain described here comes from a study of blood T cell repertoires in COVID-19. For the study at large: Whether acute or convalescent, the COVID-19 samples came from the United States, Italy and Spain. Sample material is recorded as cDNA or gDNA derived from T cells, B-cell-depleted T cells, or PBMCs.

Here immunoSEQ multiplex PCR was the method, and the copy in TCRdb shows in-frame clones only, minus some. Among 100,000 to 150,000 clones listed, about 72% were seen once. In regard to this clone: The sample holds other DNA sequences that translate to the same CDR3.

The TCR sequence derives from a woman in her 70s with acute or convalescent COVID-19. Sequencing was performed on peripheral blood.

The CDR3 DNA sequence: TGCGCCAGCGGTCCGTACAATAATGAAAAACTGTTTTTT. Translation gives CASGPYNNEKLFF. V usage is TRBV5-1 and J usage is TRBJ1-4; D is uncertain. CDR3 size: 13 residues. From germline, CDR1 is SGHRS and CDR2 YFSETQ. Trimming took 7 bases from V and 4 from J, leaving 11 bases between them. The full variable domain, in which reference TRBV5-1 and TRBJ1-4 provide the parts outside the CDR3, is KAGVTQTPRYLIKTRGQQVTLSCSPISGHRSVSWYQQTPGQGLQFLFEYFSETQRNKGNFPGRFSGRQFSNSRSEMNVSTLELGDSALYLCASGPYNNEKLFFGSGTQLSVL.